This entry features one T cell receptor (beta chain) sequence. What it recognizes is unknown. This CDR3 spans 15 amino acids. Deletions cut 2 bases from V and 5 bases from J, with 15 bases between. Germline CDR1 is MGHRA and CDR2 is YSYEKL. The assay was immunoSEQ multiplex PCR, and TCRdb's table has in-frame clones only and misses some. The repertoire has approximately 100,000 clones, 90% of them found once; the top ten carry roughly 0.3%. These data originate in a study of OX40 agonist ivuxolimab in advanced cancers. Notes on the study in general: Expansion of clones was among the lowest in partial responders at 0.1-3.0 mg/kg.

The chain employs TRBV4-1 and TRBJ2-5, with D possibly matching TRBD2 (5 bases). The sequenced sample was CD4+ or CD8+ T cells sorted from blood, obtained in a trial of the OX40 agonist ivuxolimab. This sequence was found in an adult with an advanced solid tumor such as melanoma, head and neck, liver or kidney cancer. CDR3 amino acids: CASSQLDSDRETQYF. CDR3 sequence (DNA): TGCGCCAGCAGCCAACTGGACTCGGACCGGGAGACCCAGTACTTC.